Listed here is a single T cell receptor beta chain. The antigen remains undetermined. This sample is part of a study of OX40 agonist ivuxolimab in advanced cancers. At the level of the study: Patients were treated with intravenous ivuxolimab, dosed at 0.01 to 10 mg/kg and infused every 2 weeks. Study findings and constraints: Expanded clones tended on average to be more numerous among CD8+ T cells than CD4+. Clones of CD4+ and CD8+ blood T cells grew by week 6 at doses of 0.1 to 3.0 mg/kg.

People who had autoimmune disease history or systemic immunosuppression were excluded. Generated by immunoSEQ multiplex PCR, the TCRdb table keeps only in-frame clones and is missing some. The table records 70,000 or so clones, over 70% of them present only once. The CDR3 is made up of 11 amino acids. V was shortened by 2 bases and J by 10 bases, with 8 bases between the two germline ends. Per germline, CDR1 LGHNT and CDR2 FRNRAP. The rearrangement joins TRBV12-5 to TRBJ1-1; D gene uncertain. This receptor was taken from an adult with an advanced solid tumor such as melanoma, head and neck, liver or kidney cancer. This specimen was CD4+ or CD8+ T cells sorted from blood, taken in a trial of the OX40 agonist ivuxolimab. The CDR3: CASGLSGRAFF. The CDR3 DNA is TGTGCTAGTGGTTTGTCGGGCCGAGCTTTCTTT.